This is a list of T cell receptor beta chains from one sample in a study of chemoradiotherapy in HPV16-positive cancers. TCRdb keeps only in-frame clones here, not all; method: immunoSEQ multiplex PCR. In the table there are some 11,000 clones, around 72% of which are singletons. The specimen was collected from a patient who underwent chemoradiotherapy. The receptors originated from a human donor with HPV-associated anogenital cancer. The CDR3 runs from the conserved cysteine through the conserved F or W. A D gene is named only where the DNA matches it firmly.

D gene,J gene,V gene,CDR3 protein,CDR3 DNA
TRBD2,TRBJ2-1,TRBV27,CASSLDPRLAGGGEQFF,TGTGCCAGCAGTTTAGACCCGCGGCTAGCGGGAGGGGGTGAGCAGTTCTTC
TRBD1,TRBJ2-2,TRBV6-1,CASSEPPGQGPGELFF,TGTGCCAGCAGTGAACCTCCGGGACAGGGACCCGGGGAGCTGTTTTTT
.,TRBJ2-3,TRBV15,CATSSPPGSGAPFTDTQYF,TGTGCCACCAGCAGTCCCCCAGGTTCCGGGGCCCCTTTCACAGATACGCAGTATTTT
.,TRBJ1-1,TRBV5-1,CASSLVQGMNTEAFF,TGCGCCAGCAGCTTGGTGCAGGGAATGAACACTGAAGCTTTCTTT
TRBD1,TRBJ2-5,TRBV5-1,CASSLGTGRSQETQYF,TGCGCCAGCAGCCTAGGGACAGGGAGGTCCCAAGAGACCCAGTACTTC
TRBD1,TRBJ1-4,TRBV2,CASTPERGLATNEKLFF,TGTGCCAGCACTCCGGAGAGGGGGCTAGCAACTAATGAAAAACTGTTTTTT
.,TRBJ2-1,TRBV29-1,CSVDAGTLFF,TGCAGCGTTGACGCCGGGACCCTGTTCTTC
.,TRBJ2-3,TRBV4-1,CASRLAGSTDTQYF,TGCGCCAGCAGACTAGCAGGAAGCACAGATACGCAGTATTTT
.,TRBJ2-6,TRBV23-1,CASSQSMGVASGANVLTF,TGCGCCAGCAGTCAATCTATGGGCGTTGCCTCTGGGGCCAACGTCCTGACTTTC
.,TRBJ2-7,TRBV4-1,CASSQFVRGPYEQYF,TGCGCCAGCAGCCAATTTGTAAGGGGACCCTACGAGCAGTACTTC